One sample yielded the 24 T cell receptor beta chains listed below, sequenced in a study of T cell repertoires in cytomegalovirus infection (dated by TCRdb to about 2019). The reads were generated on an Illumina HiSeq 1500. TCRdb reworked the public reads: Q25 trimming with fastp, MiXCR clone assembly, productive beta chains retained. Every entry covers one CDR3 protein and lists the most common genes and DNA from its rows. The table for this sample lists approximately 500,000 distinct CDR3 sequences; 10% to 12% of them were counted only once. The ten largest clonotypes hold 10% of the sample. Sequencing was performed on PBMCs. These receptors all stem from a human donor in good health (CMV status not recorded). Some clones in this sample may be carry-over from other donors' samples.

V usage is TRBV12-5 and J usage is TRBJ2-7; D possibly corresponds to TRBD1 (6 bases). V lost 5 bases and J lost 3, with 17 bases in between. The CDR3 consists of 15 residues. CDR1 and CDR2 (germline): LGHNT, FRNRAP. CDR3 DNA: TGTGCTAGTGGTCCCTTAGAGGGACAACTCTACGAGCAGTACTTC. Its protein product is CASGPLEGQLYEQYF.

This clonotype was recorded a few times. The chain has TRBV5-4 and TRBJ2-7; D possibly matches TRBD1 or TRBD2 (5 bases each). This CDR3 has 15 amino acids. V lost 3 bases and J 6 bases, leaving 19 bases between the germline ends. The germline gives CDR1 SGHNT, CDR2 YYREEE (reference sequence). CDR3 coding DNA: TGTGCCAGCAGCTCACCGGGACGCCGGACGGGCGAGCAGTACTTC. This encodes CASSSPGRRTGEQYF. The full variable domain, with the rest looked up from reference TRBV5-4 and TRBJ2-7, is ETGVTQSPTHLIKTRGQQVTLRCSSQSGHNTVSWYQQALGQGPQFIFQYYREEENGRGNFPPRFSGLQFPNYSSELNVNALELDDSALYLCASSSPGRRTGEQYFGPGTRLTVT.

This clonotype has a count of ten or more. The chain joins TRBV11-3 to TRBJ2-5; D is possibly TRBD1 or TRBD2 (6 bases each). Between the trimmed V and J ends, which lost 1 base and 3 bases, there was a span of 12 bases. The CDR3 length is 15 residues. Germline V gene lookup returns CDR1 SGHNT and CDR2 YENEEA. The DNA of the CDR3 is TGTGCCAGCAGCTTAGGCTGGAGGGGGGAAGAGACCCAGTACTTC. Translating gives CASSLGWRGEETQYF.

The chain carries TRBV9 and TRBJ2-7, with D perhaps matching TRBD1 (6 bases). The CDR3 has 14 residues. CDR1 and CDR2 (germline): SGDLS, YYNGEE. V shed 5 bases and J shed 2 bases, with 14 bases lying between them. CDR3 amino acids: CASSRQVSTYEQYF. In nucleotides, the CDR3 is TGTGCCAGCAGTCGACAGGTTTCAACCTACGAGCAGTACTTC.

This clonotype came up many times. This chain links TRBV2 with TRBJ2-1; D possibly corresponds to TRBD1 (6 bases). The V gene lost 1 base and the J gene lost 9 bases, with 16 bases spanning the gap. From germline, CDR1 is SNHLY and CDR2 FYNNEI. CDR3 length: 15 amino acids. The CDR3 nucleotides read TGTGCCAGCAGTGAAGAGGGGGACAAGGCCAGTGAGCAGTTCTTC. This gives the protein CASSEEGDKASEQFF.

The chain couples TRBV7-9 to TRBJ1-1; a possible D gene is TRBD1 (6 bases). CDR1 is SEHNR and CDR2 is FQNEAQ in the germline V gene (reference sequence). The CDR3 runs to 15 residues. V lost 5 bases and J lost 0, with 13 bases in between. CDR3 loop: CASSTQGDMNTEAFF. Here the CDR3 DNA reads TGTGCCAGCAGCACACAGGGTGATATGAACACTGAAGCTTTCTTT.

The chain uses TRBV2 and TRBJ1-2; no clear D. Per the germline V gene, CDR1 is SNHLY and CDR2 is FYNNEI. The CDR3 length is 14 residues. V was pared by 0 bases and J by 4 bases, with 9 bases between. The CDR3 coding sequence is TGTGCCAGCAGTGAAGCGCTGGAGATCTATGGCTACACCTTC. This encodes CASSEALEIYGYTF.

This clonotype was observed at least ten times. V and J are TRBV6-5 and TRBJ1-5; TRBD1 matches 9 bases. V lost 2 bases to trimming and J lost 0 bases; unmatched junction nucleotides: 8. CDR3 size: 18 residues. Per germline, CDR1 MNHEY and CDR2 SVGAGI. The CDR3 region has the DNA TGTGCCAGCAGTTACCACCGGGACAGGGAGGATAGCAATCAGCCCCAGCATTTT. Residues: CASSYHRDREDSNQPQHF.

The chain recombines TRBV25-1 with TRBJ1-2; D possibly corresponds to TRBD1 (6 bases). Trimming left V 1 base short and J 11 bases short, with 14 bases between. The CDR3 has 13 residues. CDR1 is MGHDK and CDR2 is SYGVNS in the germline V gene. The CDR3 region has the DNA TGTGCCAGCAGTGAATTGAGGGAGGGGACATACACCTTC. It is translated as CASSELREGTYTF.

The J gene is TRBJ1-5, the V gene TRBV27; D unresolved. CDR1 and CDR2 from the germline V gene are MNHEY and SMNVEV (reference sequence). This CDR3 spans 13 amino acids. Trimming shortened V by 6 bases and J by 4 bases, and 10 bases separated the two germline ends. CDR3 loop: CASRGSRNQPQHF. The CDR3 nucleotides read TGTGCCAGCAGAGGAAGTAGGAATCAGCCCCAGCATTTT.

This clonotype was seen a few times. This chain links TRBV5-4 with TRBJ1-1; D not certain. Germline V gives CDR1 SGHNT, CDR2 YYREEE (reference sequence). The ends were cut back, 2 bases at V and 3 bases at J, with 8 bases in the middle. CDR3 length: 13 residues. The CDR3 protein is CASSFRQDTEAFF. As DNA, the CDR3 is TGTGCCAGCAGCTTCAGGCAGGACACTGAAGCTTTCTTT.

This clonotype was recorded at least ten times. The CDR3: CASSFPGEGTEAFF. The CDR3 DNA reads TGTGCCAGCAGCTTCCCAGGGGAAGGCACTGAAGCTTTCTTT. This chain links TRBV7-9 with TRBJ1-1; perhaps TRBD1 as D (6 bases). V was clipped by 3 bases and J by 4 bases, with 12 bases between them. This CDR3 comprises 14 residues. The V gene's germline CDR1 is SEHNR and CDR2 FQNEAQ (reference sequence).

This clonotype was seen repeatedly, ten times or more. The chain joins TRBV27 to TRBJ2-5; possibly TRBD1 or TRBD2 for D (6 bases each). The CDR3 loop spans 14 amino acids. The V and J ends lost 7 bases and 5 bases respectively, with 17 bases between them. CDR1 is MNHEY, CDR2 SMNVEV, per germline (reference sequence). The CDR3 DNA is TGTGCCAGCACCCCCCACGGGGGCCTGGAGACCCAGTACTTC. It codes for CASTPHGGLETQYF.

In its sample, this clonotype was seen many times. As DNA, the CDR3 is TGTGCCAGCAGCACCACAGGGGGCCATGGCTACACCTTC. Translation: CASSTTGGHGYTF. V gene TRBV7-8 combines with J gene TRBJ1-2; 9 bases line up with TRBD1. Germline values: CDR1 SGHVS, CDR2 FQNEAQ. This CDR3 has 13 amino acids. Trimming cost V 5 bases and J 6 bases; bases outside gene matches: 4.

The sample holds many counts of this clonotype. The genes are TRBV20-1 and TRBJ2-3; 8 nucleotides agree with TRBD1. The CDR3 is 14 residues long. Germline V gives CDR1 DFQATT, CDR2 SNEGSKA (reference sequence). With V trimmed by 0 bases and J by 4 bases, 3 bases remained unmatched. Here the CDR3 reads CSARETGVADTQYF. The CDR3 DNA is TGCAGTGCTAGAGAGACAGGGGTGGCAGATACGCAGTATTTT.

This clonotype has more than one count but fewer than ten. CDR3 in amino acids: CASSQGRGRDTDTQYF. As DNA, the CDR3 is TGTGCCAGCAGCCAGGGGAGAGGGCGAGACACAGATACGCAGTATTTT. This chain links TRBV4-2 with TRBJ2-3, with a tentative D call TRBD2 (5 bases). The CDR3 is 16 amino acids. CDR1 is LGHNA, CDR2 YNFKEQ, per germline. The ends were cut back, 3 bases at V and 2 bases at J, with 15 bases in the middle.

Ten or more counts support this clonotype. The chain carries TRBV5-4 and TRBJ2-1; no clear D. The CDR3 has 12 residues. V was trimmed by 0 bases and J by 7 bases, leaving 5 bases between them. From germline, CDR1 is SGHNT and CDR2 YYREEE (reference sequence). The CDR3 sequence is CASSLVYNEQFF. In DNA form, the CDR3 reads TGTGCCAGCAGCTTGGTGTATAATGAGCAGTTCTTC.

Many counts were recorded for this clonotype. The chain carries TRBV20-1 and TRBJ2-1; D is unresolved. The CDR3 has 12 amino acids. Looked up from germline, CDR1 is DFQATT and CDR2 is SNEGSKA (reference sequence). Trimming stripped 2 bases from V and 6 bases from J, with 8 bases between. Written as DNA, the CDR3 is TGCAGTGCTAGACGGAACCGCAATGAGCAGTTCTTC. Translation gives CSARRNRNEQFF.

This clonotype was seen at least ten times. This chain links TRBV28 with TRBJ2-3, with D possibly matching TRBD2 (5 bases). The length of the CDR3 is 16 residues. Trimming stripped 2 bases from V and 2 bases from J, with 14 bases between. Per germline, CDR1 MDHEN and CDR2 SYDVKM. CDR3 sequence: CASSLAARRFTDTQYF. CDR3 bases: TGTGCCAGCAGTTTAGCGGCCAGGAGGTTCACAGATACGCAGTATTTT.

This clonotype was recorded many times. The V call is TRBV11-2, the J call TRBJ2-1, with D possibly matching TRBD2 (6 bases). There are 15 residues in the CDR3. Germline CDR1 is SGHAT and CDR2 is FQNNGV. V was pared by 0 bases and J by 3 bases, with 9 bases between. CDR3 in amino acids: CASSLEAGSYNEQFF. CDR3 nucleotides: TGTGCCAGCAGCTTAGAAGCGGGTAGCTACAATGAGCAGTTCTTC.

The chain is built from TRBV12-3 or TRBV12-4 and TRBJ2-2; TRBD2 aligns across 8 bases. This CDR3 is built from 17 residues. V shed 5 bases, J shed 5 bases, and the junction held 13 bases outside the gene matches. The chain's CDR3 is CASSPLPAGEGTGELFF. The CDR3 nucleotides are TGTGCCAGCAGTCCCTTACCAGCGGGAGAGGGGACCGGGGAGCTGTTTTTT.

This clonotype has ten or more counts. V is TRBV6-1 and J is TRBJ2-1; D not certain. Germline values: CDR1 MNHNS, CDR2 SASEGT. V was trimmed by 7 bases and J by 7 bases, leaving 17 bases between them. This CDR3 has 14 residues. In nucleotides, the CDR3 is TGTGCCAGCACGTTTTCGGCAGCCGCAAATGAGCAGTTCTTC. The encoded protein is CASTFSAAANEQFF.

This clonotype was counted only a few times. This chain connects TRBV19 to TRBJ2-7; 7 bases are a match to TRBD2. CDR3 length equals 14 residues. Losses at the gene ends were 6 bases for V and 6 bases for J; bases not matched to a gene: 11. Per the germline V gene, CDR1 is LNHDA and CDR2 is SQIVND (reference sequence). CDR3 in amino acids: CASSPWSGKVEQYF. The CDR3 DNA is TGTGCCAGTAGCCCATGGAGCGGGAAAGTCGAGCAGTACTTC.

The chain recombines TRBV5-1 with TRBJ2-5; possibly TRBD2 for D (7 bases). Per the germline V gene, CDR1 is SGHRS and CDR2 is YFSETQ. There are 16 residues in the CDR3. Trimming cost V 0 bases and J 6 bases, with 18 bases left between them. The CDR3 coding sequence is TGCGCCAGCAGCTTGGAACAGGGTGGGGAGGGGAAGACCCAGTACTTC. Translating gives CASSLEQGGEGKTQYF.